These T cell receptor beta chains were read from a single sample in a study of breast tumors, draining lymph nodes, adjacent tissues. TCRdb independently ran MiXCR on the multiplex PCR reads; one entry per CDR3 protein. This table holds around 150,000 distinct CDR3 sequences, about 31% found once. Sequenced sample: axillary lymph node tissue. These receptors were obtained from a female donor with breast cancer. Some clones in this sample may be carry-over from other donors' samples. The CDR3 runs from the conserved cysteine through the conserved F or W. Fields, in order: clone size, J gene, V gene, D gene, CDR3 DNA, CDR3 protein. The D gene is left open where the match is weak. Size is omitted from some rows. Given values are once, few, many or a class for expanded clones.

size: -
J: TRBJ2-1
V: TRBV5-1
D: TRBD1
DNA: TGCGCCAGCAGCTCCGGGACAGGGGGCAAGTCCTACAATGAGCAGTTCTTC
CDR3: CASSSGTGGKSYNEQFF

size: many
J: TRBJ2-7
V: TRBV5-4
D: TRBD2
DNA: TGTGCCAGCAGCGTTAGCGGGGGCCTCTCCTACGAGCAGTACTTC
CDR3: CASSVSGGLSYEQYF

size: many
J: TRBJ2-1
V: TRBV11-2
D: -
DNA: TGTGCCAGCAGCTTAAGGAGGGGGGGTTACAATGAGCAGTTCTTC
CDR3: CASSLRRGGYNEQFF

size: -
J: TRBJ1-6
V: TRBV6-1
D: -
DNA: TGTGCCAGCAGTCACGGAAGCTCCTATAATTCGCCCCTCCACTTT
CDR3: CASSHGSSYNSPLHF

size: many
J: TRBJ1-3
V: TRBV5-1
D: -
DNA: TGCGCCAGCAGCTTGCCGGGGGGAAACACCATATATTTT
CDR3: CASSLPGGNTIYF

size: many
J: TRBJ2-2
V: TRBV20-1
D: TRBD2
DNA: TGCAGTGCTCCACCCCGGAGGACTAGCGGGTACACCGGGGAGCTGTTTTTT
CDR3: CSAPPRRTSGYTGELFF

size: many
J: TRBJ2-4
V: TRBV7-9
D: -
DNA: TGTGCCAGCAGCCCCCCCGGTGTGGAGGTGAAGTACTTC
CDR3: CASSPPGVEVKYF

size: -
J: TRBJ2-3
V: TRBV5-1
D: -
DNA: TGCGCCAGCAGGCTTGAGGGAGATACGCAGTATTTT
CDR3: CASRLEGDTQYF

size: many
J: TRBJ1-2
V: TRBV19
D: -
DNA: TGTGCCAGTAGACAGGGACGGTATGGCTACACCTTC
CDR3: CASRQGRYGYTF

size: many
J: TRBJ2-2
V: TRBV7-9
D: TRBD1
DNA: TGTGCCAGCAGCACTGGGGACAGGGTGGCCGGGGAGCTGTTTTTT
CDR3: CASSTGDRVAGELFF

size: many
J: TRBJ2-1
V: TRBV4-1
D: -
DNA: TGCGCCAGCAGCCAAGTTTGGGACAATGAGCAGTTCTTC
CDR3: CASSQVWDNEQFF

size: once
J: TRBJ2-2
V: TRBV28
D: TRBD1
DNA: TGTGCCAGCAGTTTGGTCCCCCGGGACAGGGTAGCGTTGATCGGGGAGCTGTTTTTT
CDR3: CASSLVPRDRVALIGELFF

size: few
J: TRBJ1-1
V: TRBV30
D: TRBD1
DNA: TGTGCCTGGAGAAGGGGACAGTTAAACACTGAAGCTTTCTTT
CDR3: CAWRRGQLNTEAFF

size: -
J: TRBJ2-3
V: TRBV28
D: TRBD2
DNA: TGTGCCAGCTCTTGGACCGGGACTCCCGCCTTGGGGGGGGATACGCAGTATTTT
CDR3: CASSWTGTPALGGDTQYF

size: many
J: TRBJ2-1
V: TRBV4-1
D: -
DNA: TGCGCCAGCAGCCAATTCACGACAGTCGGGAATGAGCAGTTCTTC
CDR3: CASSQFTTVGNEQFF

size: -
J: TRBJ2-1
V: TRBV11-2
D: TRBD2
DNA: TGTGCTAGCAGCTTAGAGGATGGGGAGGGTGAGCAGTTCTTC
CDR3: CASSLEDGEGEQFF

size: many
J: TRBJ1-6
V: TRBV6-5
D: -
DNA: TGTGCCATCAAAGGCGGGCAGGCAAATTCACCCCTCCACTTT
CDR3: CAIKGGQANSPLHF

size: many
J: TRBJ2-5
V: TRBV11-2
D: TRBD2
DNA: TGTGCCAGCAGCTTGAGCACTGGGGGGGTGGAGACCCAGTACTTC
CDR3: CASSLSTGGVETQYF

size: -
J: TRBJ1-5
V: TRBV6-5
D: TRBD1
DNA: TGTGCCAGCGGCGGGACAGGGGATCAGCCCCAGCATTTT
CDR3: CASGGTGDQPQHF

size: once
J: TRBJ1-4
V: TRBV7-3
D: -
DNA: TGTGCCAGCAGCTTAAGGGCCGCAACTAATGAAAAACTGTTTTTT
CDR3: CASSLRAATNEKLFF

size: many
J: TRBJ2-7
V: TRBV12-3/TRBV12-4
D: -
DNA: TGTGCCAGCAGCCCCGGGACCCCGACCTACGAGCAGTACTTC
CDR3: CASSPGTPTYEQYF

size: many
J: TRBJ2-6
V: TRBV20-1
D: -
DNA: TGCAGTGCTTTTCGCTACTTGTCCGGGGCCAACGTCCTGACTTTC
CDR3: CSAFRYLSGANVLTF

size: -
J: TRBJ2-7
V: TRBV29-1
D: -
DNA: TGCAGCGTTGTCGGGCAGGGGCGCTACGAGCAGTACTTC
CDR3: CSVVGQGRYEQYF

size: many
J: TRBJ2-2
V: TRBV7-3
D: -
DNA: TGTGCCAGCAGCCCCGACCCCACCGGGGAGCTGTTTTTT
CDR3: CASSPDPTGELFF

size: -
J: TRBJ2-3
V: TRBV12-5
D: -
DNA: TGTGCTAGTGGTTTGGTAGGCAGCTCTAGCACAGATACGCAGTATTTT
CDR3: CASGLVGSSSTDTQYF

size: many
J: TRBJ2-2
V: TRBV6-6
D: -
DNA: TGTGCCAGCAGCACGGACAAAAACACCGGGGAGCTGTTTTTT
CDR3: CASSTDKNTGELFF

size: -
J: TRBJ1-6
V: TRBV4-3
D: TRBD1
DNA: TGCGCCAGCAACAGAGGCCCAGGGGGCTTTTCACCCCTCCACTTT
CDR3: CASNRGPGGFSPLHF

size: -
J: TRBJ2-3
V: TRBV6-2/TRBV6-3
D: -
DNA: TGTGCCAGCAGTCAGTACCCGCCCACGGTGGGCACAGATACGCAGTATTTT
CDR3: CASSQYPPTVGTDTQYF

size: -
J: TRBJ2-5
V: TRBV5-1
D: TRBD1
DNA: TGCGCCAGCAGCTGGACAGGGACCCAGTACTTC
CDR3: CASSWTGTQYF

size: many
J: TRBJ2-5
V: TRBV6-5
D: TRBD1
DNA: TGTGCCAGCAGACCTAGGGGGCGAGGGGCCCAGTACTTC
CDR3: CASRPRGRGAQYF

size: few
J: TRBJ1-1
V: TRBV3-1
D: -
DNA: TGTGCCAGCATAAACGGACGGGACTCTGAAGCTTTCTTT
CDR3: CASINGRDSEAFF

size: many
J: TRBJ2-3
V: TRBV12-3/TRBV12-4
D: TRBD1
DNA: TGTGCCAGCAGTATATTGGGGACAGGGATATCGGATACGCAGTATTTT
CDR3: CASSILGTGISDTQYF

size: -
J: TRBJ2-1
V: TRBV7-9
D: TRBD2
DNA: TGTGCCAGCAGCGGAGCGGGAGGGGGCAATGAGCAGTTCTTC
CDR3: CASSGAGGGNEQFF

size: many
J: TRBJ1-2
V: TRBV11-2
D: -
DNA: TGTGCCAGCAGTTCCACTCTCAACTATGGCTACACCTTC
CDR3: CASSSTLNYGYTF

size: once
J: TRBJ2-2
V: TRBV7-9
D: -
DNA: TGTGCCAGCAGGAAAGACAGATACACCGGGGAGCTGTTTTTT
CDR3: CASRKDRYTGELFF

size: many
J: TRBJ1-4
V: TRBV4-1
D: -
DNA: TGCGCCAGCAGCCAATCAATCCGGGCAGGTGAAAAACTGTTTTTT
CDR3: CASSQSIRAGEKLFF

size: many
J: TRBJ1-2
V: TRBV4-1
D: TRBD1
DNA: TGCGCCAGCAGCCAAGCGACAGGGAAACTCTGGGGCTACACCTTC
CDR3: CASSQATGKLWGYTF

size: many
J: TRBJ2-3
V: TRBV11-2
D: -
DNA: TGTGCCAGCAGCTTAGATCAGGTAGCCCCGGCAGATACGCAGTATTTT
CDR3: CASSLDQVAPADTQYF

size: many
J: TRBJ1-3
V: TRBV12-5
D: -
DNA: TGTGCTAGTGGTTTGGGAGGGGTTAGATCTAACACCATATATTTT
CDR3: CASGLGGVRSNTIYF

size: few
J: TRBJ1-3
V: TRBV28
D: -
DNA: TGTGCCAGCAGTCCTGGGACTGCTGGAAACACCATATATTTT
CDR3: CASSPGTAGNTIYF

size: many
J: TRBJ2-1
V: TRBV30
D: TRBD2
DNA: TGTGCCTGGAGTGTACCCCCGGCTAGCGGGGGGGTGTGGAATGAGCAGTTCTTC
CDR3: CAWSVPPASGGVWNEQFF

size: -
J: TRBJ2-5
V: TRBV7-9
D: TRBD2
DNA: TGTGCCAGCAGCCCAGGACTAGCGGGGCAAGAGACCCAGTACTTC
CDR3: CASSPGLAGQETQYF

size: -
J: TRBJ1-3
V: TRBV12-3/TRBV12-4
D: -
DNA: TGTGCCAGCAGACCGACAGCAGCTGGAAACACCATATATTTT
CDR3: CASRPTAAGNTIYF

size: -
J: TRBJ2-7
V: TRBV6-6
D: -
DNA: TGTGCCAGCAGTCCTCCGAGGGTTGCCGCCTACGAGCAGTACTTC
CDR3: CASSPPRVAAYEQYF

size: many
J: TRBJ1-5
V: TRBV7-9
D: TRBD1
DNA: TGTGCCAGCAGCTTAATGGGGACAGCCTACAATCAGCCCCAGCATTTT
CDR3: CASSLMGTAYNQPQHF

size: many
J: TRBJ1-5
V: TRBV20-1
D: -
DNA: TGCAGTGCTAGAGAGACAGGTTCTAACCAGCCCCAGCATTTT
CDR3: CSARETGSNQPQHF

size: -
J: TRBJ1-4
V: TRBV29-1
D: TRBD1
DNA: TGCAGCGTTCGTGCCTCGGTAGGGCAGGGGGTAGATGAAAAACTGTTTTTT
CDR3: CSVRASVGQGVDEKLFF

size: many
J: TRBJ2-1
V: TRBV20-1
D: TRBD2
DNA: TGCAGTGCTAGAGTAGTAGCGGGGGCGAACTACAATGAGCAGTTCTTC
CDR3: CSARVVAGANYNEQFF

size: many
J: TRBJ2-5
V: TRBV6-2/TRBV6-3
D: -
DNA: TGTGCCAGCAGCGACAGGACCCAAGAGACCCAGTACTTC
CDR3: CASSDRTQETQYF